This T cell receptor beta chain emerged from a study of metastatic and nonmetastatic thyroid tumors. The sample holds many counts of this clone. This CDR3 comprises 14 residues. CDR1 is LGHDT and CDR2 is YNNKEL in the germline V gene (reference sequence). Trimming stripped 1 base from V and 3 bases from J, with 10 bases between. There were no patients who had received any treatment before thyroid surgery. TCRdb reassembled clones from the PCR reads with MiXCR. The data contain roughly 81,000 clones, approximately 9% of them singletons. Sequenced: blood. This chain uses TRBV3-1 with TRBJ2-7; D remains unclear. The receptor was isolated from a female donor with papillary thyroid cancer or a benign thyroid nodule (not recorded which). Some clones in this sample may be carry-over from other donors' samples. CDR3: CASSQGWAVYEQYF. The CDR3 nucleotides read TGTGCCAGCAGCCAAGGGTGGGCAGTCTACGAGCAGTACTTC.